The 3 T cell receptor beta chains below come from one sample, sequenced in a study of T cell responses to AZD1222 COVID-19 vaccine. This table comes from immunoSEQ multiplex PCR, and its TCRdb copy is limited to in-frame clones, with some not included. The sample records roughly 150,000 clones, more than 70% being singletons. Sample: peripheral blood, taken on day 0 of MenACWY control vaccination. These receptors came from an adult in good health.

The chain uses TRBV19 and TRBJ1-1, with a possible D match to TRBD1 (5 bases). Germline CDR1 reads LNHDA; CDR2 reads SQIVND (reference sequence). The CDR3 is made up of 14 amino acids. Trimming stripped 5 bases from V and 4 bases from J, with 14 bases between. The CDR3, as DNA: TGTGCCAGTAGTGTGCAGGGAAAGGGCACTGAAGCTTTCTTT. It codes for CASSVQGKGTEAFF.

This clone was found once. CDR3 nucleotide sequence: TGTGCCAGCAGTCAACAGGGCAACGAGCAGTACTTC. This codes for CASSQQGNEQYF. The J gene is TRBJ2-7, the V gene TRBV6-6, with D possibly matching TRBD1 (6 bases). V was pared by 5 bases and J by 5 bases, with 10 bases between. Germline CDR1 MNHNY, CDR2 SVGAGI (reference sequence). This CDR3 spans 12 amino acids.

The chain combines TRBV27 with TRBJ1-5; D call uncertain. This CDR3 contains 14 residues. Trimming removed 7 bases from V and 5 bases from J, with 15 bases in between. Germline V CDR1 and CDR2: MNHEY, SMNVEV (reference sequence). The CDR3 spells CASIFRIQDQPQHF. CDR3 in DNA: TGTGCCAGCATCTTTAGGATTCAGGATCAGCCCCAGCATTTT.